This TCR beta chain was found in a study of T cells in Graves' hyperthyroidism and ophthalmopathy. Study results and caveats: Blood also held most thyroid clonotypes expanded beyond 0.001. Ophthalmopathy could be told apart from stable hyperthyroidism with a 13 V-J model.

Pregnant or lactating patients were excluded, as were those with uncontrolled infection or other autoimmune disease. Notes on this clonotype: The antigen remains undetermined.

Template material for amplifying TCR beta CDR3 regions consisted of RNA transcripts. During a first-round RT-PCR of the TCR CDR3, the HTBI primer set was used. TCRdb ran MiXCR on the multiplex PCR reads and lists one entry per CDR3 protein. The table includes 550,000 to 800,000 distinct CDR3 sequences, 17% detected once. This CDR3 has 16 residues. The germline V gene encodes CDR1 DFQATT and CDR2 SNEGSKA (reference sequence). With 5 bases removed from V and 1 base from J, the gap between germline ends came to 21 bases. The gene calls are TRBV20-1 and TRBJ2-7; either TRBD1 or TRBD2 may fit D (5 bases each). Material for sequencing was blood. This receptor was identified in a man in his forties or fifties with Graves' hyperthyroidism. The chain's CDR3 is CSAGGEGPTGSYEQYF. DNA for the CDR3: TGCAGTGCTGGGGGAGAAGGACCCACGGGTTCCTACGAGCAGTACTTC.